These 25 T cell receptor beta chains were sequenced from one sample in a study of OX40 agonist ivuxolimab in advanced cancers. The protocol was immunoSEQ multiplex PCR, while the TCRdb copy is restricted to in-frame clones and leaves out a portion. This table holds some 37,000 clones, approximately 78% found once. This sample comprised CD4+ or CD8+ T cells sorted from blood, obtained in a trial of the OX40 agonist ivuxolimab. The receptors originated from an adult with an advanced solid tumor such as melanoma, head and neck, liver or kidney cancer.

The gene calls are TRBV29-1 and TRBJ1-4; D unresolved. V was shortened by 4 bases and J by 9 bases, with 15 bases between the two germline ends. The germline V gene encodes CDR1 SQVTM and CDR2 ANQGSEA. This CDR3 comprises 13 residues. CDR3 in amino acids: CSVGAHREKKLFF. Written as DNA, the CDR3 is TGCAGCGTTGGAGCCCACAGAGAGAAAAAACTGTTTTTT.

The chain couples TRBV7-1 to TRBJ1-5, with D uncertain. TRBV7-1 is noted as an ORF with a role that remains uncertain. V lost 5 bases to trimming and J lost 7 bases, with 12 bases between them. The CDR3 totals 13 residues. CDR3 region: CASSPSAGQPQHF. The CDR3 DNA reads TGTGCCAGCAGCCCGTCTGCCGGCCAGCCCCAGCATTTT.

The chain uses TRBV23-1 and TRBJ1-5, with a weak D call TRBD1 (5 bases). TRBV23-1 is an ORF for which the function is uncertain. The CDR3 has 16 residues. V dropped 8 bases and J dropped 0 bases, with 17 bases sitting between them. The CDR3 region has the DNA TGCGCCAGCGGGCAAAATCAGGGCCATAGCAATCAGCCCCAGCATTTT. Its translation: CASGQNQGHSNQPQHF.

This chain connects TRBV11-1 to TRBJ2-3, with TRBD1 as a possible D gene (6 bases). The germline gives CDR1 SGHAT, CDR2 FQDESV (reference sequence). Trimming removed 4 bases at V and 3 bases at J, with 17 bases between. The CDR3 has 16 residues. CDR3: CASSSGRGKRTDTQYF. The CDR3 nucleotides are TGTGCCAGCAGCTCGGGCAGGGGCAAAAGGACAGATACGCAGTATTTT. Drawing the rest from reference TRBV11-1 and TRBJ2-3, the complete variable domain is EAEVAQSPRYKITEKSQAVAFWCDPISGHATLYWYRQILGQGPELLVQFQDESVVDDSQLPKDRFSAERLKGVDSTLKIQPAELGDSAMYLCASSSGRGKRTDTQYFGPGTRLTVL.

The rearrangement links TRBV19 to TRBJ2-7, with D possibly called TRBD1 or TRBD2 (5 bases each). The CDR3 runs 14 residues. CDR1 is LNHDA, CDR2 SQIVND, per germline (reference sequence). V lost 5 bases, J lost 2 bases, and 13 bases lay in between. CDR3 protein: CASSSGSPTYEQYF. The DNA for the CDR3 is TGTGCCAGTAGTTCAGGGAGTCCAACCTACGAGCAGTACTTC.

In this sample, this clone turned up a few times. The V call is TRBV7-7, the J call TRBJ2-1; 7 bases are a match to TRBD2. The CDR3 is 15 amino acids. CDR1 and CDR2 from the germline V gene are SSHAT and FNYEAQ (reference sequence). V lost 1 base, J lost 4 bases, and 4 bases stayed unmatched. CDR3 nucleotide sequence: TGTGCCAGCAGCTTAGGGGAGGGAAATTACAATGAGCAGTTCTTC. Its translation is CASSLGEGNYNEQFF.

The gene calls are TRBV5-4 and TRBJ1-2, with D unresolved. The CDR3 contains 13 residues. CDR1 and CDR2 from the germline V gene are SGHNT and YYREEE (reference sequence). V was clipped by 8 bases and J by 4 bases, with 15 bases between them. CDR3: CASREQPLYGYTF. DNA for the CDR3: TGTGCCAGTAGAGAGCAGCCCCTCTATGGCTACACCTTC.

In nucleotides, the CDR3 is TGTGCCAGCAGCAAAGAGGTAACAGGGGGTCGGTACGAGCAGTACTTC. This encodes CASSKEVTGGRYEQYF. J is TRBJ2-7 and V is TRBV21-1; the table's TRBD1 call for D was not verified on the DNA. TRBV21-1 is a pseudogene segment. The CDR3 is made up of 16 amino acids.

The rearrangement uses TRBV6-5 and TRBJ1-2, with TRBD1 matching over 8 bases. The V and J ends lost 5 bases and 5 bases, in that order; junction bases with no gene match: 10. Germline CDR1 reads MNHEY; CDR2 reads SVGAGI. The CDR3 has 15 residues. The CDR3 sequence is CASSPGQGFGYGYTF. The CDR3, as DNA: TGTGCCAGCAGTCCCGGACAGGGCTTTGGGTATGGCTACACCTTC.

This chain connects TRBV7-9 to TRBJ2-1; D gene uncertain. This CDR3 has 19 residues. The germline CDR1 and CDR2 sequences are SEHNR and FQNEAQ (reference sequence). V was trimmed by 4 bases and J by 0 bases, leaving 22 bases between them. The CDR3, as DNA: TGTGCCAGCAGCTCGGGCCCCAATTTGCCCGCTGTCTCCTACAATGAGCAGTTCTTC. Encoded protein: CASSSGPNLPAVSYNEQFF.

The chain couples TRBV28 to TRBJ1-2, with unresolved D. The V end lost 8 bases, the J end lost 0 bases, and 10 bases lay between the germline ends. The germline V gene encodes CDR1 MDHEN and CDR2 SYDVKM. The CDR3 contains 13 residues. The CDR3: CASVTATNYGYTF. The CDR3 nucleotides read TGTGCCAGCGTAACAGCAACTAACTATGGCTACACCTTC.

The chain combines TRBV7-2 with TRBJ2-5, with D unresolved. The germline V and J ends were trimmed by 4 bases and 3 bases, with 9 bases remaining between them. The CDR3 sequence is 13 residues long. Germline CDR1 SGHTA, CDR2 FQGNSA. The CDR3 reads CASSSLSKETQYF. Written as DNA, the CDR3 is TGTGCCAGCAGCTCACTCTCCAAAGAGACCCAGTACTTC.

CDR3 nucleotide sequence: TGTGCCAGCAGCAGACCGACCCAGGGGACTAGCGGGTATGCGAGCTCCTACGAGCAGTACTTC. It translates to CASSRPTQGTSGYASSYEQYF. The rearrangement joins TRBV21-1 to TRBJ2-7; TRBD2, the table's D call, lacks a check against the DNA. TRBV21-1 is noted as a pseudogene. This CDR3 is built from 21 residues.

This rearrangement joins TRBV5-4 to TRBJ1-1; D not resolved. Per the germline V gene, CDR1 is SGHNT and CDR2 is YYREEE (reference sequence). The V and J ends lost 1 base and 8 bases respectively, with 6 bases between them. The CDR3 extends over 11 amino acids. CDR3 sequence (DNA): TGTGCCAGCAGCTTGTACGGGGAAGCTTTCTTT. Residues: CASSLYGEAFF.

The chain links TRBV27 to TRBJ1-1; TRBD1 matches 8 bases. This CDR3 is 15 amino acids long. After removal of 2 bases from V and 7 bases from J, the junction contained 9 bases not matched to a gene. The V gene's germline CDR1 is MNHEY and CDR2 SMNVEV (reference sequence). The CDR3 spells CASSLGFRGLSEAFF. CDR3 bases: TGTGCCAGCAGTTTAGGATTCAGGGGGCTGAGTGAAGCTTTCTTT.

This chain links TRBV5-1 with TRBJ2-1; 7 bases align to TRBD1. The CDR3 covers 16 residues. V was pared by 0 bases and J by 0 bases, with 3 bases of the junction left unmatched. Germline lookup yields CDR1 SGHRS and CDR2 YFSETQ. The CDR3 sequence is CASSLGGGNSYNEQFF. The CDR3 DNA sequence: TGCGCCAGCAGCTTGGGAGGGGGCAACTCCTACAATGAGCAGTTCTTC.

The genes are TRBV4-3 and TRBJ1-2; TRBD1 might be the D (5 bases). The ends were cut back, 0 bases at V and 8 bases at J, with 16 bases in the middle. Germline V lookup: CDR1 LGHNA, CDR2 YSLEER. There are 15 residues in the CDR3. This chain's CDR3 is CASSQDQGAFGGYTF. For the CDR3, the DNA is TGCGCCAGCAGCCAAGATCAAGGGGCCTTCGGAGGCTACACCTTC.

CDR3 DNA sequence: TGTGCCAGCAGTTTATGGACATCAGGCAGCACCTTC. Protein sequence: CASSLWTSGSTF. The gene calls are TRBV28 and TRBJ1-2; D gene uncertain. V was pared by 0 bases and J by 13 bases, with 12 bases between. The CDR3 length is 12 residues. CDR1 and CDR2 from the germline V gene are MDHEN and SYDVKM.

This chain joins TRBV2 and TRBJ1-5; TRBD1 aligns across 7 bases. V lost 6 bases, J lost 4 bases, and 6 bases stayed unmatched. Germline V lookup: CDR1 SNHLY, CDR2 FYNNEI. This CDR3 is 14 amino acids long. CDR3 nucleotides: TGTGCCAGCAGCTATTTGGGACAGAATCAGCCCCAGCATTTT. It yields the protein CASSYLGQNQPQHF.

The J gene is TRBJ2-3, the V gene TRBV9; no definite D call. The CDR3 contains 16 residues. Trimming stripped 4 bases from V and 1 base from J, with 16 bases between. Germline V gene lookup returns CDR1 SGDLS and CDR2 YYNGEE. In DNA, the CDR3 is TGTGCCAGCAGCCCCACGGAGAGAAGGCGCACAGATACGCAGTATTTT. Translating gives CASSPTERRRTDTQYF.

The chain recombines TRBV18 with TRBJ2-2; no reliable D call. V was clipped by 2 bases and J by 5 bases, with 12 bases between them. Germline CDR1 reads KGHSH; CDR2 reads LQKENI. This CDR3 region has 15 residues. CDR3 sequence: CASSPDEVTTGELFF. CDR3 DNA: TGTGCCAGCTCACCAGATGAAGTAACAACCGGGGAGCTGTTTTTT.

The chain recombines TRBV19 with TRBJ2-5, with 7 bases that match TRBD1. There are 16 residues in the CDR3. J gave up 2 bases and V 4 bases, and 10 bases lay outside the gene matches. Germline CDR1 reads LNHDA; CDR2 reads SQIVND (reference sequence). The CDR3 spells CASSRRTGSSQETQYF. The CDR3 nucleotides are TGTGCCAGTAGTAGAAGGACAGGATCCTCACAAGAGACCCAGTACTTC.

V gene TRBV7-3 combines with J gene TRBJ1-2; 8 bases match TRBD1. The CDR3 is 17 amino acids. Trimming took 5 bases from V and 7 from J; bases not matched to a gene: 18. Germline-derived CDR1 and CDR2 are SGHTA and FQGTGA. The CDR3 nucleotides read TGTGCCAGCAGCGTACTGACAGGGGCTCAAACCATAGGTGGCTACACCTTC. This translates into CASSVLTGAQTIGGYTF.

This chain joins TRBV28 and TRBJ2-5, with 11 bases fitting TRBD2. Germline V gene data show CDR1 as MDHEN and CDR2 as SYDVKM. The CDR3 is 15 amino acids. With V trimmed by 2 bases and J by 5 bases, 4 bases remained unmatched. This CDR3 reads CASSLGTSGRETQYF. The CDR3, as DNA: TGTGCCAGCAGTTTAGGGACTAGCGGCCGCGAGACCCAGTACTTC.

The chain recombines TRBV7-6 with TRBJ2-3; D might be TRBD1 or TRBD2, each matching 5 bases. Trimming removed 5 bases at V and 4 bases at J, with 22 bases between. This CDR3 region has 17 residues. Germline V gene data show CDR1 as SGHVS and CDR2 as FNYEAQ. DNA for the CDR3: TGTGCCAGCAGCGCGGTCGGGGCCGGAGCAAGGGCAGATACGCAGTATTTT. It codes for CASSAVGAGARADTQYF.